This TCR beta chain was recovered during a study of regulatory T cells in long-lasting Graves disease. Study-level points and caveats: Segments TRBV28, TRBJ1-2 and TRBJ2-5 showed preferential usage in persistent disease.

The table lists this clonotype with a few counts. No antigen is known for it. Trimming took 5 bases from V and 0 from J; bases not matched to a gene: 18. Germline loops: CDR1 MNHEY, CDR2 SVGEGT. The CDR3 contains 22 residues. Documented time point: persistent/refractory GD, antithyroid drugs over 5 years with positive TRAb. TCR sequences were obtained from RNA taken from PBMCs. HTBI primers from iRepertoire and Arm-PCR of CDR3 regions yielded the TCR beta libraries. Using its own MiXCR run on the multiplex PCR reads, TCRdb lists one record per CDR3 protein. The table includes 600,000 to 800,000 distinct CDR3 sequences, 25% to 35% detected once.

The sequence came from a female donor with Graves disease. The V and J genes are TRBV6-2 or TRBV6-3 and TRBJ2-1, with 14 bases aligning to TRBD2. Source: peripheral blood mononuclear cells (PBMCs), taken when the disease was refractory, from a patient treated with antithyroid drugs. For the CDR3, the DNA is TGTGCCAGCAGTCTATCCCACTATTCCGGGACTAGCGGGAGACCCTCCTACAATGAGCAGTTCTTC. Encoded protein: CASSLSHYSGTSGRPSYNEQFF.